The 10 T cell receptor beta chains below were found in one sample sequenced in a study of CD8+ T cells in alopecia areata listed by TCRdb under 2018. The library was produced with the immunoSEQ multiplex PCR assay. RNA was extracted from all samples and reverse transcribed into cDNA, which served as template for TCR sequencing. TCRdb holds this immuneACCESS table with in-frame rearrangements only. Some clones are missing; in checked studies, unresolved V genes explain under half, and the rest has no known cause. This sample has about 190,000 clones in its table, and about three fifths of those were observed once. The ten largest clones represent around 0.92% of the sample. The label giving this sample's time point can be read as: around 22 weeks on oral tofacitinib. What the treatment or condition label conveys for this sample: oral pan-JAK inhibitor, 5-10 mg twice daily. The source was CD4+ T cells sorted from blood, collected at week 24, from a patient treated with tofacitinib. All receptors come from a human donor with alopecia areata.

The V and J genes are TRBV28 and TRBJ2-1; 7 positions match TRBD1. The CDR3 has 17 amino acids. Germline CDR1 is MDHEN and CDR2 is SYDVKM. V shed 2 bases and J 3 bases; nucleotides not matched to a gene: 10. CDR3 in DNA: TGTGCCAGCAGTTTAGTACGACCAGGGGGATTCTACAATGAGCAGTTCTTC. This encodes CASSLVRPGGFYNEQFF.

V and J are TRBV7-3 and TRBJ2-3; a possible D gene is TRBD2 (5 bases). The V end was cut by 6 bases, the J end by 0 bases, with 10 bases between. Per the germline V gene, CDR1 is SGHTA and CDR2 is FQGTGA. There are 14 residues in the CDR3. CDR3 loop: CASSSGLSTDTQYF. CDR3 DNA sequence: TGTGCCAGCAGTTCCGGACTGAGCACAGATACGCAGTATTTT.

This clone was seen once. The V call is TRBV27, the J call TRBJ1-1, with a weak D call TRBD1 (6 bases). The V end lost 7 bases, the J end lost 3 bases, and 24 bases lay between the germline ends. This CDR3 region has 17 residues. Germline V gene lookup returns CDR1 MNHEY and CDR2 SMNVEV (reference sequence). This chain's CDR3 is CASKLIGRGSGDTEAFF. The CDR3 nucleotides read TGTGCCAGCAAACTGATCGGCAGGGGATCGGGGGACACTGAAGCTTTCTTT.

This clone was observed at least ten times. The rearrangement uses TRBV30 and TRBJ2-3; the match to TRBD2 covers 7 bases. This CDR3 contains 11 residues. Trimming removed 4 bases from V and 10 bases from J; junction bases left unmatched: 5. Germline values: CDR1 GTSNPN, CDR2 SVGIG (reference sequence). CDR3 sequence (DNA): TGTGCCTGGACAGGCGGGGGTCCGCAGTATTTT. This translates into CAWTGGGPQYF.

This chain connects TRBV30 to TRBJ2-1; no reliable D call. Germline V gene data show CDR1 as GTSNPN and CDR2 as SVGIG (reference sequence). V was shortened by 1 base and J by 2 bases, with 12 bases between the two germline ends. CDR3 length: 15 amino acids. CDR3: CAWSGPRAPYNEQFF. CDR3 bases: TGTGCCTGGAGTGGACCTCGGGCCCCCTACAATGAGCAGTTCTTC.

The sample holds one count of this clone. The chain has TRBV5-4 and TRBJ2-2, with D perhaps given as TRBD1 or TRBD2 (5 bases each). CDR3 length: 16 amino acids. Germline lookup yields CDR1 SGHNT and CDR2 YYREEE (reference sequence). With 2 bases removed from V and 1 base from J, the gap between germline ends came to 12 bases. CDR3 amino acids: CASSLFSGRNTGELFF. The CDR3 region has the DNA TGTGCCAGCAGCTTATTCTCAGGGAGGAACACCGGGGAGCTGTTTTTT.

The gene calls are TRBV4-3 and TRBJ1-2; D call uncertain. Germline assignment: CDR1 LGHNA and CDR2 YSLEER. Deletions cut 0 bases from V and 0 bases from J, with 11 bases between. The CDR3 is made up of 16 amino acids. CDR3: CASSQDSPSANYGYTF. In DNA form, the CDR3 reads TGCGCCAGCAGCCAAGATTCGCCCTCAGCTAACTATGGCTACACCTTC.

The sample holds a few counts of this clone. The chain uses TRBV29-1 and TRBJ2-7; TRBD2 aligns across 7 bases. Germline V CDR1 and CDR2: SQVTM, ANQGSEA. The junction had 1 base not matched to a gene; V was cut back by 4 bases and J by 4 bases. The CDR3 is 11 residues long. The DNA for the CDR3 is TGCAGCGTTGGGGAGGGGTACGAGCAGTACTTC. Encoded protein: CSVGEGYEQYF.

CDR3 sequence reads: CASGREGASNQPQHF. The CDR3 DNA sequence: TGTGCCAGCGGGCGGGAGGGGGCGAGCAATCAGCCCCAGCATTTT. The J gene is TRBJ1-5, the V gene TRBV2; 7 nucleotides agree with TRBD1. The germline V gene has CDR1 SNHLY and CDR2 FYNNEI. Losses at the gene ends were 8 bases for V and 1 base for J; bases not matched to a gene: 8. The CDR3 runs to 15 residues. Using reference TRBV2 and TRBJ1-5 for the parts outside the CDR3, the full variable domain is EPEVTQTPSHQVTQMGQEVILRCVPISNHLYFYWYRQILGQKVEFLVSFYNNEISEKSEIFDDQFSVERPDGSNFTLKIRSTKLEDSAMYFCASGREGASNQPQHFGDGTRLSIL.

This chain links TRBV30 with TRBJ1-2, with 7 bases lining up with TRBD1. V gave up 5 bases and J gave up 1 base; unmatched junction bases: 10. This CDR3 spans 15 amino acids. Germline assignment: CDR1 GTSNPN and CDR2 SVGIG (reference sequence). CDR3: CAWSGTAGSNYGYTF. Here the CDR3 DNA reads TGTGCCTGGTCAGGGACAGCAGGGAGTAACTATGGCTACACCTTC.